This TCR beta chain was identified in a study of brain T cells in children with intractable seizures. General observations from the study: Clones missing pre-surgery may reflect undersampling of that blood sample. Patients' HCMV serostatus was unknown; virus specificity rests on CDR3 similarity alone.

The sequenced cases were selected for having the highest brain T cell transcript signatures. Patients received at least one anti-epileptic drug before surgery. A word on this clone: What it binds is not known.

The method was immunoSEQ multiplex PCR; TCRdb's version includes in-frame clones alone and lacks a portion of them. Of under 45,000 clones in the sample, 80% to 95% are singletons; the top ten hold roughly 6.3%. The V gene end was trimmed by 5 bases and the J gene end by 6 bases; junction bases not matched to a gene: 11. The CDR3 is 15 residues long. The germline CDR1 and CDR2 sequences are SGHAT and FQDESV (reference sequence). This clonotype was obtained from a girl under 10 years old with tuberous sclerosis and intractable seizures. The genes are TRBV11-1 and TRBJ2-3; 7 bases fit TRBD2. The sample was peripheral blood, taken at surgery. The CDR3 is CASSRDYRVEDTQYF. The DNA of the CDR3 is TGTGCCAGCAGCCGGGACTATCGAGTCGAGGATACGCAGTATTTT.